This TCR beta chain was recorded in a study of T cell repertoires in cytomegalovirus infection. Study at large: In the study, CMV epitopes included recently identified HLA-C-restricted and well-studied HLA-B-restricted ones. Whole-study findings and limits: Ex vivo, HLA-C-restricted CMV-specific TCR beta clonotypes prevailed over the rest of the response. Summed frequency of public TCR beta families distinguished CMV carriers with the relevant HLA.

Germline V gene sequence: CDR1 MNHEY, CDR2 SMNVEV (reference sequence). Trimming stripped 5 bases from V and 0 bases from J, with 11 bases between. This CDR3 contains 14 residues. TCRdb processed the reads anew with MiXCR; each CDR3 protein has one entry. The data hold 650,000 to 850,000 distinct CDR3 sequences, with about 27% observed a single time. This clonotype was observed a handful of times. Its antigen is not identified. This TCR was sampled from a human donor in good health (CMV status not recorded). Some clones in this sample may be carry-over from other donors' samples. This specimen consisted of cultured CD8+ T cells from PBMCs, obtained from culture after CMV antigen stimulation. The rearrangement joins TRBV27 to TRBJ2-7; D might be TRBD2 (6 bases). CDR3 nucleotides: TGTGCCAGCAGTGGCGGGGAGAGCTCCTACGAGCAGTACGTC. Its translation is CASSGGESSYEQYV.